The rows below give T cell receptor beta chains drawn from one sample of a study of blood T cell repertoires in COVID-19. Libraries were prepared by immunoSEQ multiplex PCR; TCRdb keeps only in-frame clonotypes and omits some of them. The sample has about 170,000 clones; around 80% are singletons. The sample comprised PBMCs or T cells enriched from blood (not recorded which). All receptors derive from a woman in her forties or fifties in a cohort exposed to, infected with or recovered from COVID-19 (not recorded which). The CDR3 runs from the conserved cysteine through the conserved F or W. A D gene is named only where the DNA matches it firmly.

>TRBV5-1|TRBJ1-1|-
CASRKKTNTEAFF
TGCGCCAGCAGGAAAAAGACTAACACTGAAGCTTTCTTT
>TRBV9|TRBJ2-3|-
CASSPAPAGDTQYF
TGTGCCAGCAGCCCAGCCCCCGCGGGGGATACGCAGTATTTT
>TRBV9|TRBJ2-1|-
CASNRDSYNEQFF
TGTGCCAGCAACCGGGATTCCTACAATGAGCAGTTCTTC
>TRBV5-8|TRBJ1-5|-
CASSRGLNNQPQHF
TGTGCCAGCAGCCGGGGACTGAACAATCAGCCCCAGCATTTT
>TRBV5-1|TRBJ1-6|-
CASSSTENSPLHF
TGCGCCAGCAGCTCGACAGAGAATTCACCCCTCCACTTT
>TRBV11-2|TRBJ2-1|-
CASSPPGAYNEQFF
TGTGCCAGCAGCCCCCCGGGAGCCTACAATGAGCAGTTCTTC
>TRBV19|TRBJ2-3|TRBD2
CASSKGPGGVDTQYF
TGTGCCAGTAGTAAGGGGCCGGGGGGAGTAGATACGCAGTATTTT
>TRBV6-5|TRBJ2-7|TRBD2
CASSPVTSGSYEQYF
TGTGCCAGCAGTCCGGTGACTAGCGGGAGCTACGAGCAGTACTTC
>TRBV19|TRBJ2-3|TRBD2
CATFPTSGRGVTDTQYF
TGTGCCACCTTCCCGACTAGCGGGAGAGGAGTAACAGATACGCAGTATTTT
>TRBV19|TRBJ1-1|TRBD1
CASSAKQGTEAFF
TGTGCCAGTAGTGCAAAACAGGGGACTGAAGCTTTCTTT
>TRBV11-2|TRBJ2-7|TRBD2
CASSSYSSGSLYEQYF
TGTGCCAGCAGCTCGTACTCTAGCGGGAGTCTCTACGAGCAGTACTTC
>TRBV4-2|TRBJ2-7|TRBD2
CASSQSSSGGAYEQYF
TGTGCCAGCAGCCAATCTTCTAGCGGGGGGGCATACGAGCAGTACTTC
>TRBV19|TRBJ2-4|-
CASSGLELAKNIQYF
TGTGCCAGTAGTGGGCTCGAGCTAGCCAAAAACATTCAGTACTTC
>TRBV19|TRBJ2-1|-
CASSNEGAEQFF
TGTGCCAGTAGTAACGAGGGAGCCGAGCAGTTCTTC
>TRBV6-1|TRBJ2-1|TRBD1
CASSGRTGLSYNEQFF
TGTGCCAGCAGTGGACGGACAGGCCTCTCCTACAATGAGCAGTTCTTC
>TRBV29-1|TRBJ2-1|TRBD2
CSVEYGREYNEQFF
TGCAGCGTTGAATACGGGAGGGAATACAATGAGCAGTTCTTC
>TRBV10-3|TRBJ2-4|-
CAISAAGGDIQYF
TGTGCCATCAGTGCAGCCGGAGGGGACATTCAGTACTTC